This T cell receptor (beta chain) was retrieved from a study of vaccination effects on CD4 cells after COVID-19. Study as a whole: Once vaccinated, a few convalescent patients were sampled both early and late afterward.

TCRdb keeps only in-frame clones here, not all; method: immunoSEQ multiplex PCR. The table lists roughly 17,000 clones, about 70% of them singletons. A remark on this clone: Its matching antigen is unknown.

Points from the study as a whole: Marked clonal contraction of both clone types appeared late after vaccination.

CDR1 is ENHRY and CDR2 is SYGVKD in the germline V gene. J lost 2 bases, V lost 6 bases, and 11 bases had no gene match. CDR3 length: 17 amino acids. Antigen-specific CD4+ T cells were expanded with viral peptide pools in the ViraFEST assay before sequencing. Isolating CD4+ T cells followed approximately 10 days of culture. PCR confirmed that the person was infected with SARS-CoV-2 between March and December 2020. The vaccine given was either BNT162b2 or mRNA-1273, in two doses. Peptides at around 9.9 ug/ml and IL-2 at about 9.8 IU/ml were added to approximately 2 million PBMC per well. The source is a human donor who had a prior SARS-CoV-2 infection. The chain recombines TRBV10-3 with TRBJ2-7; TRBD1 matches 12 bases. This specimen was CD4+ T cells from PBMCs cultured with SARS-CoV-2 spike peptides, taken after COVID-19 vaccination. The CDR3 protein is CAIRVGQGALGTYEQYF. The DNA of the CDR3 is TGTGCCATCAGAGTGGGACAGGGGGCCCTCGGGACCTACGAGCAGTACTTC.